The sequence of this T cell receptor beta chain was determined in a study of beta chain features in type 1 diabetes. Points from the study as a whole: Amplification by PCR could prefer shorter templates, with the same effect in patients and controls. Over-representation of high TCR-expressing cells was a possible consequence of cDNA sequencing.

One heparinised draw of blood, averaging around 120 mL, came from each donor. Germline lookup yields CDR1 SNHLY and CDR2 FYNNEI. Trimming left V 6 bases short and J 7 bases short, with 12 bases between. The CDR3 is 12 amino acids. Expressed TCRB transcripts got sequenced, as all isolated RNA was reverse transcribed. Deep immunoSEQ sequencing covered naive, central memory and regulatory T cell samples. Sequencing used immunoSEQ multiplex PCR; TCRdb keeps in-frame clones, though not all of them. The table includes almost 350,000 clones, about 19% detected once. Comment on this clone: Its antigen is not known.

The sequence was obtained from a young woman in good health. The chain combines TRBV2 with TRBJ1-1; a possible D gene is TRBD1 (5 bases). Specimen: naive CD4+ T cells from blood. The CDR3 reads CASRDGGYEAFF. CDR3 in DNA: TGTGCCAGCAGGGACGGGGGGTATGAAGCTTTCTTT.